Listed below are T cell receptor beta chains from one sample, sequenced in a study of blood T cell repertoires in COVID-19. TCRdb's table, derived via immunoSEQ multiplex PCR, lists solely in-frame clones and lacks some. Of 300,000 to 450,000 clones detected, more than 70% appear once; the ten largest clones hold around 3%. Sample: peripheral blood. Source of these receptors: a woman aged 30 to 39 with COVID-19, enrolled during active disease. CDR3s include the opening cysteine and the closing phenylalanine or tryptophan. Fields, in order: D gene, clone size, V gene, J gene, CDR3 DNA, CDR3 protein. The D gene is left open where the match is weak. The size entry is marked missing in some rows and otherwise reads once, few, many or a size class.

.,.,TRBV7-2,TRBJ2-1,TGTGCCAGCAGCCTCGTCCGGGACACGATGCCTGAGCAGTTCTTC,CASSLVRDTMPEQFF
TRBD1,.,TRBV5-6,TRBJ1-4,TGTGCCAGCAGCTTTCGGACAGGGCTGAATGAAAAACTGTTTTTT,CASSFRTGLNEKLFF
TRBD1,.,TRBV7-2,TRBJ2-5,TGTGCCAGCAGCTGGGACAGGGGTTCCCAAGAGACCCAGTACTTC,CASSWDRGSQETQYF
TRBD1,.,TRBV11-2,TRBJ2-7,TGTGCCAGCAGCCCCAGGACAGGCTACGAGCAGTACTTC,CASSPRTGYEQYF
.,.,TRBV24-1,TRBJ1-2,TGTGCCACCAGCCTGACAGAGAACTATGGCTACACCTTC,CATSLTENYGYTF
TRBD2,.,TRBV5-8,TRBJ2-7,TGTGCCAGCAAGAGTACCCTGGGGTATCCTAGCGGGGACAACTACGAGCAGTACTTC,CASKSTLGYPSGDNYEQYF
.,.,TRBV15,TRBJ2-3,TGTGCCACCAGCAGAGCCCGGAGGCGGGGTACAGATACGCAGTATTTT,CATSRARRRGTDTQYF
TRBD1,.,TRBV7-9,TRBJ1-5,TGTGCCAGCAGCTTAGAAGGGGGCCCCAATCAGCCCCAGCATTTT,CASSLEGGPNQPQHF
TRBD1,.,TRBV27,TRBJ1-2,TGTGCCAGCAGTCAGATTCCAGGACAGGTTGACTATGGCTACACCTTC,CASSQIPGQVDYGYTF
.,few,TRBV7-2,TRBJ1-1,TGTGCCAGCAGCTTATCCCTTAGCACTGAAGCTTTCTTT,CASSLSLSTEAFF
.,.,TRBV10-3,TRBJ2-3,TGTGCCGCCCAGGCATATTCGCGGACTAGCACAGATACGCAGTATTTT,CAAQAYSRTSTDTQYF
TRBD2,.,TRBV7-9,TRBJ2-1,TGTGCCAGCAGTTTTGGAGTGACTAGCAACGGCGATGAGCAGTTCTTC,CASSFGVTSNGDEQFF
TRBD1,.,TRBV7-9,TRBJ2-1,TGTGCCAGCAGCTTAGAGGGGCAGGGGGCGAGCAATGAGCAGTTCTTC,CASSLEGQGASNEQFF
.,few,TRBV3-1/TRBV3-2,TRBJ1-5,TGTGCCTCTACTTCTAGTCAGAGCAATCAGCCCCAGCATTTT,CASTSSQSNQPQHF
.,.,TRBV11-2,TRBJ1-1,TGTGCCAGCAGACTAACCGCCGGGGGGGGCGGCACTGAAGCTTTCTTT,CASRLTAGGGGTEAFF
TRBD1,.,TRBV7-9,TRBJ2-1,TGTGCCAGCAGTCCGCGACCGGGACAGGTCCCGAGCTACAATGAGCAGTTCTTC,CASSPRPGQVPSYNEQFF
TRBD1,.,TRBV6-6,TRBJ1-2,TGTGCCAGCAGTGACAGGGGGCGGTATGGCTACACCTTC,CASSDRGRYGYTF
TRBD2,.,TRBV24-1,TRBJ2-2,TGTGCCACCAGTGAAACCGGGACTAGCGGGGGGGAAAGGGAGCTGTTTTTT,CATSETGTSGGERELFF
.,.,TRBV5-1,TRBJ1-1,TGCGCCAGCAGCCTACCGGGACTCTCAAACACTGAAGCTTTCTTT,CASSLPGLSNTEAFF
TRBD2,.,TRBV5-4,TRBJ2-1,TGTGCCAGCAGCCACACTAGCGATGAGCAGTTCTTC,CASSHTSDEQFF
.,.,TRBV11-2,TRBJ1-2,TGTGCCAGCAAGGAGTCCTTGTCCTATGGCTACACCTTC,CASKESLSYGYTF
.,few,TRBV4-3,TRBJ1-4,TGCGCCAGCAGCCACTCAGGGGATTGGGAAAAACTGTTTTTT,CASSHSGDWEKLFF
.,.,TRBV19,TRBJ2-4,TGTGCCAGTAGCCCGCCTGGGCCCAAGAACATTCAGTACTTC,CASSPPGPKNIQYF
TRBD1,.,TRBV11-2,TRBJ1-1,TGTGCCAGCAGCGCTTTAGCAAGACAGGGATTGAACACTGAAGCTTTCTTT,CASSALARQGLNTEAFF
TRBD2,.,TRBV7-8,TRBJ2-2,TGTGCCAGCAGCTGGGCGGTCGGAGGGAGGGCCGGGGAGCTGTTTTTT,CASSWAVGGRAGELFF
.,once,TRBV28,TRBJ1-1,TGTGCCAGCAGTACCCTACAGCTTATGAACACTGAAGCTTTCTTT,CASSTLQLMNTEAFF
.,.,TRBV15,TRBJ1-2,TGTGCCACCAGCAGCGACGCGGCCTCCTATGGCTACACCTTC,CATSSDAASYGYTF
.,.,TRBV28,TRBJ1-5,TGTGCCAGCAGTCTCCATGGGACTGCAGCCCAGCATTTT,CASSLHGTAAQHF
.,.,TRBV10-1,TRBJ2-2,TGCGCCAGCAGCCCCGGACTGGCCACCGGGGAGCTGTTTTTT,CASSPGLATGELFF
.,.,TRBV19,TRBJ2-2,TGTGCCAGTAGCCCGATACTCACGAGCGGGGAGCTGTTTTTT,CASSPILTSGELFF
TRBD1,.,TRBV13,TRBJ2-1,TGTGCCGCACTGACAGGGGGAAACAATGAGCAGTTCTTC,CAALTGGNNEQFF
TRBD1,.,TRBV28,TRBJ1-2,TGTGCCAGCAGTCTGACAGGGGGCGCGATCTATGGCTACACCTTC,CASSLTGGAIYGYTF
.,.,TRBV4-2,TRBJ2-1,TGTGCCAGCAGCCAGAGGCTTTACAATGAGCAGTTCTTC,CASSQRLYNEQFF
.,.,TRBV12-3/TRBV12-4,TRBJ2-1,TGTGCCAGCACTACAGGGAGATGGCAAGAGGAGTTCTTC,CASTTGRWQEEFF
.,.,TRBV28,TRBJ2-3,TGTGCCAGCTGTTCTCTTACGCAGTATTTT,CASCSLTQYF
TRBD1,.,TRBV9,TRBJ1-2,TGTGCCAGCAGCGCTGGGACAGCTCACTATGGCTACACCTTC,CASSAGTAHYGYTF
TRBD1,.,TRBV5-5,TRBJ1-1,TGTGCCAGCAGCTTTTTACAGGGGCTGAGCACTGAAGCTTTCTTT,CASSFLQGLSTEAFF
TRBD1,few,TRBV19,TRBJ1-2,TGTGCCAGTAGTAGGGACAGCAACTATGGCTACACCTTC,CASSRDSNYGYTF
TRBD1,.,TRBV18,TRBJ1-2,TGTGCCAGCTCACCAGCTCGGACAGGGGGAAGTAGTAATGGCTACACCTTC,CASSPARTGGSSNGYTF
TRBD2,.,TRBV11-2,TRBJ2-7,TGTGCCAGCAGCTCCCCACCCCCCGCCCGGGACTACGCTTGGGAGCAGTACTTC,CASSSPPPARDYAWEQYF
.,.,TRBV5-4,TRBJ2-2,TGTGCCAGCAGCTTGGGGAATCAGGGCACCCTGAACACCGGGGAGCTGTTTTTT,CASSLGNQGTLNTGELFF
TRBD1,.,TRBV15,TRBJ2-3,TGTGCCACCAGGCCCAGGGGGACAGATACGCAGTATTTT,CATRPRGTDTQYF
.,.,TRBV19,TRBJ2-1,TGTGCCAGTAGTATTCGAAAACCCGGGACTCTCTCCTACAATGAGCAGTTCTTC,CASSIRKPGTLSYNEQFF
.,.,TRBV6-2/TRBV6-3,TRBJ2-1,TGTGCCAGCAGCCCTCCACCCTGGCTTTACAATGAGCAGTTCTTC,CASSPPPWLYNEQFF
.,.,TRBV5-1,TRBJ2-1,TGCGCCAGCAGCTTCAGCGGGGCCAGGGGGCATGAGCAGTTCTTC,CASSFSGARGHEQFF
TRBD2,.,TRBV2,TRBJ2-5,TGTGCCAGCAGCCAAAACCTCTGGACTAGCGGGGGCCTGGGGGAGACCCAGTACTTC,CASSQNLWTSGGLGETQYF
TRBD1,.,TRBV18,TRBJ2-5,TGTGCCAGCTCACCCCCCGGGACAGGGGAGACCCAGTACTTC,CASSPPGTGETQYF
TRBD1,.,TRBV4-3,TRBJ1-5,TGCGCCAGCAGCCAGACAGGGAGTGGAAATCAGCCCCAGCATTTT,CASSQTGSGNQPQHF
TRBD2,.,TRBV24-1,TRBJ2-3,TGTGCCACCAGTGATTACGGGACTAGCGGGATTCGTACGCAGTATTTT,CATSDYGTSGIRTQYF
.,once,TRBV21-1,TRBJ1-3,TGTGCCAGCACCCGGGGGGGAGCGAACTCTGGAAACACCATATATTTT,CASTRGGANSGNTIYF
.,few,TRBV5-8,TRBJ1-5,TGTGCCAGCAGCTTGGGATTCGGTCAGCCCCAGCATTTT,CASSLGFGQPQHF
TRBD2,.,TRBV4-3,TRBJ2-3,TGCGCCAGCAGCCAAGAACTAGCGGACACAGATACGCAGTATTTT,CASSQELADTDTQYF
TRBD2,once,TRBV19,TRBJ2-1,TGTGCCAGTAGTTCTATAGCGGGAGGCCCCTACAATGAGCAGTTCTTC,CASSSIAGGPYNEQFF